This T cell receptor beta chain was sequenced during a study of blood T cell repertoires in COVID-19. Study at large: The United States, Italy and Spain supplied acute and convalescent COVID-19 samples.

Enrolled during active infection, Seattle patients were then followed longitudinally. The CDR3 is made up of 14 amino acids. Germline V CDR1 and CDR2: SGDLS, YYNGEE. Deletions cut 4 bases from V and 6 bases from J, with 16 bases between. Authors' processing steps: Reference gene primers were amplified, and this amplification served to estimate nucleated cell counts. Profiling relied on immunoSEQ multiplex PCR, and the TCRdb table lists in-frame clones only, not all of them. The V and J calls and clone size come from that table; D and trimming were worked out from the DNA. The table has some 260,000 clones, approximately 88% seen once.

Material for sequencing was peripheral blood. The source is a woman in her twenties or thirties with COVID-19, enrolled during active disease. The V call is TRBV9, the J call TRBJ1-1; TRBD1 is a possible D gene (6 bases). The CDR3 region has the DNA TGTGCCAGCAGCTTTGAACCCGACAGGTCTGAAGCTTTCTTT. Amino acids: CASSFEPDRSEAFF.